These 10 T cell receptor beta chains were sequenced from one sample in a study of T cells in Graves' hyperthyroidism and ophthalmopathy. There were TCR beta CDR3 regions amplified from RNA transcripts. TCR CDR3 underwent first-round RT-PCR with the HTBI primer set. In TCRdb, the multiplex PCR reads were re-called with MiXCR into one record per CDR3 protein. This sample has more than 500,000 distinct CDR3 sequences, with about 15% found just once. The sample was blood. These receptors all stem from a young woman with Graves' ophthalmopathy.

This chain connects TRBV28 to TRBJ1-6; D gene ambiguous. Germline lookup yields CDR1 MDHEN and CDR2 SYDVKM. V lost 5 bases to trimming and J lost 4 bases, with 9 bases between them. The CDR3 is 14 residues long. The CDR3 here is CASSIRPYNSPLHF. The DNA of the CDR3 is TGTGCCAGCAGTATCCGACCGTATAATTCACCCCTCCACTTT.

The V call is TRBV19, the J call TRBJ2-3, with 10 bases that match TRBD1. This CDR3 is built from 16 residues. Per the germline V gene, CDR1 is LNHDA and CDR2 is SQIVND (reference sequence). With 8 bases clipped from V and 2 bases from J, the junction kept 10 bases outside the gene matches. The CDR3 bases are TGTGCCAGTCGGGAGGAGGGGACAGGGGACACAGATACGCAGTATTTT. It codes for CASREEGTGDTDTQYF.

Worth noting for this clonotype: A much larger clone sits a single nucleotide away, making a read error possible. This chain uses TRBV3-1 with TRBJ2-1; 14 bases fit TRBD2. The J call may be in error: the DNA end matches TRBJ2-7 better. Germline loops: CDR1 LGHDT, CDR2 YNNKEL (reference sequence). This CDR3 comprises 20 residues. The CDR3 loop reads CASSLIPVGTSGSLYNEQYF. The CDR3, as DNA: TGTGCCAGCAGCCTAATACCGGTCGGGACTAGCGGGAGCTTGTACAATGAGCAGTACTTC.

The chain links TRBV28 to TRBJ2-2, with a weak D call TRBD1 (6 bases). This CDR3 is 14 amino acids long. Trimming took 6 bases from V and 0 from J, leaving 8 bases between them. The germline gives CDR1 MDHEN, CDR2 SYDVKM. CDR3 coding DNA: TGTGCCAGCAGAGAGGGGGCGAACACCGGGGAGCTGTTTTTT. The encoded protein is CASREGANTGELFF. Full variable domain (remainder filled in from reference TRBV28 and TRBJ2-2): DVKVTQSSRYLVKRTGEKVFLECVQDMDHENMFWYRQDPGLGLRLIYFSYDVKMKEKGDIPEGYSVSREKKERFSLILESASTNQTSMYLCASREGANTGELFFGEGSRLTVL.

This clonotype came up many times. The chain has TRBV20-1 and TRBJ2-5, with D perhaps matching TRBD2 (6 bases). The ends were cut back, 1 base at V and 7 bases at J, with 19 bases in the middle. The CDR3 length is 15 residues. CDR1 DFQATT and CDR2 SNEGSKA come from the germline V gene (reference sequence). CDR3 bases: TGCAGTGCTAGAGTAACCGGCGCGGGGCCGGGGACCCAGTACTTC. Its translation: CSARVTGAGPGTQYF.

This clonotype appeared a few times. This chain uses TRBV5-1 with TRBJ2-5; 7 nucleotides line up with TRBD1. V was clipped by 4 bases and J by 14 bases; unmatched bases: 17. The germline V gene has CDR1 SGHRS and CDR2 YFSETQ. This CDR3 region has 14 residues. The CDR3 spells CASSTFRQGAIQYF. DNA of the CDR3: TGCGCCAGCAGCACCTTCCGACAGGGCGCAATTCAATACTTC. Based on the CDR3 plus reference TRBV5-1 and TRBJ2-5, the full variable domain is KAGVTQTPRYLIKTRGQQVTLSCSPISGHRSVSWYQQTPGQGLQFLFEYFSETQRNKGNFPGRFSGRQFSNSRSEMNVSTLELGDSALYLCASSTFRQGAIQYFGPGTRLLVL.

This clonotype was observed at least ten times. This chain uses TRBV11-2 with TRBJ2-1; D not resolved. Trimming took off 5 bases at V and 0 bases at J, with 17 bases between the two ends. This CDR3 region has 17 residues. Germline loops: CDR1 SGHAT, CDR2 FQNNGV. Here the CDR3 reads CASSQNSYQSSYNEQFF. CDR3 coding DNA: TGTGCCAGCAGCCAAAATTCCTACCAGAGCTCCTACAATGAGCAGTTCTTC.

This clonotype showed up many times. The chain carries TRBV7-2 and TRBJ2-1; no reliable D call. There are 15 residues in the CDR3. Trimming removed 1 base from V and 5 bases from J, with 12 bases in between. Per the germline V gene, CDR1 is SGHTA and CDR2 is FQGNSA. The CDR3 sequence: CASSLVPSRDNEQFF. CDR3 nucleotides: TGTGCCAGCAGCTTAGTCCCCTCGCGAGACAATGAGCAGTTCTTC.

The sample holds many counts of this clonotype. The chain uses TRBV11-2 and TRBJ2-4, with TRBD2 as a possible D gene (6 bases). Germline-derived CDR1 and CDR2 are SGHAT and FQNNGV. V was pared by 5 bases and J by 2 bases, with 13 bases between. This CDR3 region has 15 residues. CDR3 region: CASSALGRSKNIQYF. CDR3 DNA: TGTGCCAGCAGCGCCCTAGGGAGGTCCAAAAACATTCAGTACTTC.

There are many counts of this clonotype. The chain joins TRBV30 to TRBJ2-1; 7 bases map to TRBD2. The trim removed 5 bases at V and 0 bases at J, leaving 4 bases unmatched. The CDR3 is made up of 14 amino acids. In germline, CDR1 is GTSNPN, CDR2 SVGIG (reference sequence). The CDR3 sequence is CAWGSGASYNEQFF. The CDR3 DNA reads TGTGCCTGGGGGAGCGGGGCCTCCTACAATGAGCAGTTCTTC.